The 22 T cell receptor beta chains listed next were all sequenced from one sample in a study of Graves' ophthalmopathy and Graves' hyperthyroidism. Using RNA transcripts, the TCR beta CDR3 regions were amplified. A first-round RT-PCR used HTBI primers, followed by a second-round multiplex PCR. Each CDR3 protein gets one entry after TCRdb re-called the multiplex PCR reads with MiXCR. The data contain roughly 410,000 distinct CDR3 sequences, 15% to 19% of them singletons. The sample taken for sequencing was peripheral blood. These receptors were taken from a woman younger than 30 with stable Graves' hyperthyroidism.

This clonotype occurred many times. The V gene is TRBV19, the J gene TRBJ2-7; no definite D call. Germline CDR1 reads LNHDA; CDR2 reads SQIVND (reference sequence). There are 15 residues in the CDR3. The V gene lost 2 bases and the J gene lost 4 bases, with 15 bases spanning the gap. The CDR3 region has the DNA TGTGCCAGTAGTATAACAAGGGCCCCAACTTACGAGCAGTACTTC. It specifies CASSITRAPTYEQYF.

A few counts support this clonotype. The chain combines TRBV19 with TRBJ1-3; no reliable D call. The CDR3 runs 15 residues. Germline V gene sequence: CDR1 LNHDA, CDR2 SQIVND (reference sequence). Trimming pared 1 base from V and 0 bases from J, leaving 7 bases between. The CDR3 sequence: CASSIGRSSGNTIYF. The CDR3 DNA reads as TGTGCCAGTAGTATAGGACGGAGCTCTGGAAACACCATATATTTT. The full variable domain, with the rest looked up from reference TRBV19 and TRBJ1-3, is DGGITQSPKYLFRKEGQNVTLSCEQNLNHDAMYWYRQDPGQGLRLIYYSQIVNDFQKGDIAEGYSVSREKKESFPLTVTSAQKNPTAFYLCASSIGRSSGNTIYFGEGSWLTVV.

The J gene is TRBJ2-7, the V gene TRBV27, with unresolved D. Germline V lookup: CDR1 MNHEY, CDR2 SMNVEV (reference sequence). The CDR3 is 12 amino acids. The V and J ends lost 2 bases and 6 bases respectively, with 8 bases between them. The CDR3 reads CASSLADGEQYF. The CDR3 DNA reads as TGTGCCAGCAGTTTAGCCGACGGCGAGCAGTACTTC.

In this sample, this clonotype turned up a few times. As DNA, the CDR3 is TGTGCCAGCCGACAGGGAGTCATCTACGAGCAGTACTTC. Residues: CASRQGVIYEQYF. V usage is TRBV11-3 and J usage is TRBJ2-7, with 7 bases aligning to TRBD1. Unmatched junction bases numbered 7, after V lost 8 bases and J lost 3 bases. Germline CDR1 SGHNT, CDR2 YENEEA. The CDR3 length is 13 residues. The whole variable domain, filled in from reference TRBV11-3 and TRBJ2-7, reads EAGVVQSPRYKIIEKKQPVAFWCNPISGHNTLYWYLQNLGQGPELLIRYENEEAVDDSQLPKDRFSAERLKGVDSTLKIQPAELGDSAVYLCASRQGVIYEQYFGPGTRLTVT.

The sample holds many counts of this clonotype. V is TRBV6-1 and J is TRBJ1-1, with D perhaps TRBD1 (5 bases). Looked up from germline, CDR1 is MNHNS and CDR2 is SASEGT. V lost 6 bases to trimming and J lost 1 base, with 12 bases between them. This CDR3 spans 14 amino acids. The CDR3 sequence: CASRDADRNTEAFF. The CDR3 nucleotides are TGTGCCAGCAGAGACGCCGACAGGAACACTGAAGCTTTCTTT.

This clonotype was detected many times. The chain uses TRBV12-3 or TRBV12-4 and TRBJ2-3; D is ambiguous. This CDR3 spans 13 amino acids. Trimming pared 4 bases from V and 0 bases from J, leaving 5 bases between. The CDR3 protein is CASSSPSTDTQYF. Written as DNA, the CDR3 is TGTGCCAGCAGTTCTCCAAGCACAGATACGCAGTATTTT.

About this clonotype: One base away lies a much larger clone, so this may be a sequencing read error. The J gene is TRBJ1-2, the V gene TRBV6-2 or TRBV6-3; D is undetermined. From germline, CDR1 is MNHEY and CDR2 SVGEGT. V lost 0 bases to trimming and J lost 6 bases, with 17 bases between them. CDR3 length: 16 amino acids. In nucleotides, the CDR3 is TGTGCCAGCAGTTACTCCTTTTTGGCGGAGTCTAATGGCTACACCTTC. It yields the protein CASSYSFLAESNGYTF.

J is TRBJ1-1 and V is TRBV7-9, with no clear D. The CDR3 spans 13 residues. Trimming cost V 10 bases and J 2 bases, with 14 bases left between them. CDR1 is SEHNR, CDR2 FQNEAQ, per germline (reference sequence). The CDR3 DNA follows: TGTGCCACCGCAAGGGATTCCAACACTGAAGCTTTCTTT. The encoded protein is CATARDSNTEAFF.

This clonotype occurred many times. The CDR3 loop reads CASSWTLTYEQYF. The CDR3 nucleotides read TGTGCCAGCAGCTGGACACTTACCTACGAGCAGTACTTC. The chain carries TRBV11-2 and TRBJ2-7, with D perhaps matching TRBD1 (5 bases). V lost 4 bases and J lost 2, with 9 bases in between. Germline V CDR1 and CDR2: SGHAT, FQNNGV. CDR3 length equals 13 residues.

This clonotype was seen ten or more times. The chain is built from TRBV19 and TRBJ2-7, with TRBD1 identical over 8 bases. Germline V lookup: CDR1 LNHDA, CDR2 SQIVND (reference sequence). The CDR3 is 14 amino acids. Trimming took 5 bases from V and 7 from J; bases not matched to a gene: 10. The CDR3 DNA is TGTGCCAGTAGTTATCGGACAGGGAGTGAAGAGCAGTACTTC. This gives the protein CASSYRTGSEEQYF.

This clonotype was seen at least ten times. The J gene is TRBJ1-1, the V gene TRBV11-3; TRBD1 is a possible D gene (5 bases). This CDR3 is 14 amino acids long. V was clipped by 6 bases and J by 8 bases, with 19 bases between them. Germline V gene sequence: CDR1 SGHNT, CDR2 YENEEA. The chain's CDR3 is CASRPDSGYGEAFF. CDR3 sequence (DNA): TGTGCCAGCAGGCCCGACAGCGGCTATGGGGAAGCTTTCTTT.

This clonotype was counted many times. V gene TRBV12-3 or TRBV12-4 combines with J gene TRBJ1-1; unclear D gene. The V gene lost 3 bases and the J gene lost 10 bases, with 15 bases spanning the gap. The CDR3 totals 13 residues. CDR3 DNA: TGTGCCAGCAGTTTTGGTGAAGGTCTGTTAGCTTTCTTT. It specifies CASSFGEGLLAFF.

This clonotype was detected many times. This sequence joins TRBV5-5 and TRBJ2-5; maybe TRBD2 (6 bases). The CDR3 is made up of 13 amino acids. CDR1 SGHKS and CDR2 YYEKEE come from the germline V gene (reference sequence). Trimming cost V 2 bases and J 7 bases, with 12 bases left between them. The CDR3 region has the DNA TGTGCCAGCAGCTTCTCAACGGAGGGGACCCAGTACTTC. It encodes CASSFSTEGTQYF. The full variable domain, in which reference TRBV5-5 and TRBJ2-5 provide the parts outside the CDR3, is DAGVTQSPTHLIKTRGQQVTLRCSPISGHKSVSWYQQVLGQGPQFIFQYYEKEERGRGNFPDRFSARQFPNYSSELNVNALLLGDSALYLCASSFSTEGTQYFGPGTRLLVL.

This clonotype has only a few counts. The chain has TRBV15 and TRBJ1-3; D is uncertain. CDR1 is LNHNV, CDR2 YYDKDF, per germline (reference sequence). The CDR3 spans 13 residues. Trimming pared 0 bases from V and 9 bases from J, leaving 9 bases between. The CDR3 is CATSRDDEGTIYF. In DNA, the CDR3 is TGTGCCACCAGCAGAGATGACGAGGGCACCATATATTTT.

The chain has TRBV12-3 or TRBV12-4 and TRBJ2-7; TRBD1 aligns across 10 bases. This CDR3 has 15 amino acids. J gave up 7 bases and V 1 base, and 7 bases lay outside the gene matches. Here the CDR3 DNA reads TGTGCCAGCAGTTTAGATCGGGACAGGGGTTGGGAGCAGTACTTC. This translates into CASSLDRDRGWEQYF.

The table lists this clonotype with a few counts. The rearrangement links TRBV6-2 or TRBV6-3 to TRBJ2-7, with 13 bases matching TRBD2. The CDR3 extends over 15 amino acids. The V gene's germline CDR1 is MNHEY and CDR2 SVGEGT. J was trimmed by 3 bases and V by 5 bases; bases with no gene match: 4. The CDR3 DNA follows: TGTGCCAGCAGTCCCTGGACTAGCGGGGGCTACGAGCAGTACTTC. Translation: CASSPWTSGGYEQYF.

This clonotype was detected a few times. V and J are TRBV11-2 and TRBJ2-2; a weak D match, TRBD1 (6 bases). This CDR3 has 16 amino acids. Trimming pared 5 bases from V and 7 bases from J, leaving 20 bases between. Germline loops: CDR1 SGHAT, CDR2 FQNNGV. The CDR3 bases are TGTGCCAGCAGCCTACCCTACGGCAGGGGTGGCGGGGAGCTGTTTTTT. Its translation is CASSLPYGRGGGELFF.

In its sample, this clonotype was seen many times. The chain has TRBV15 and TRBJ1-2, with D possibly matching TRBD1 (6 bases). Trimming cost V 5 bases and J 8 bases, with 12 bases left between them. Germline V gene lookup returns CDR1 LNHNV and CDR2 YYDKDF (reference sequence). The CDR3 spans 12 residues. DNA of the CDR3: TGTGCCACCAGCGCTGGGGGCAGAGGCTACACCTTC. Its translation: CATSAGGRGYTF.

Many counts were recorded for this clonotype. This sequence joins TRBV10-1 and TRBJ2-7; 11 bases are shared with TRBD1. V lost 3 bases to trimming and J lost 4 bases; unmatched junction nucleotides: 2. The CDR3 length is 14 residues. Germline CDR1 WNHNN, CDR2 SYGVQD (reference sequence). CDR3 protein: CASSDGQGAYEQYF. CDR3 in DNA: TGCGCCAGCAGTGATGGACAGGGGGCGTACGAGCAGTACTTC.

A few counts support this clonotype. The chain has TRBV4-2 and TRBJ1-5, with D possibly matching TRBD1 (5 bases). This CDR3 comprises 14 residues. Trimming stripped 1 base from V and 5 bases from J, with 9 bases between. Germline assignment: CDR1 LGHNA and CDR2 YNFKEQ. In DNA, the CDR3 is TGTGCCAGCAGCCAAGGGGAGGGGTATCAGCCCCAGCATTTT. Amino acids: CASSQGEGYQPQHF.

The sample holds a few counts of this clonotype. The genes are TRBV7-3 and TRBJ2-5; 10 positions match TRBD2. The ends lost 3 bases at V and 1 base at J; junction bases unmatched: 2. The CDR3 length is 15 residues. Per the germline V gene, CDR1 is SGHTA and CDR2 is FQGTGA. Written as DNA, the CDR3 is TGTGCCAGCAGCTTCCTAGCGGGGGTCCAAGAGACCCAGTACTTC. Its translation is CASSFLAGVQETQYF.

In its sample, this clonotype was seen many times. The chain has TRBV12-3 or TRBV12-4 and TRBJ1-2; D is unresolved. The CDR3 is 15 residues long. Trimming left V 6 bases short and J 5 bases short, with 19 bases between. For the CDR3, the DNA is TGTGCCAGCAGCCCCGAGGATACCGCGTGGTATGGCTACACCTTC. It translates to CASSPEDTAWYGYTF.